This T cell receptor beta chain was sequenced during a study of metastatic and nonmetastatic thyroid tumors (dated by TCRdb to 2019 to 2021). Context from the whole study: Repertoires from peripheral blood and from tumor or nodule tissue samples of malignant and benign thyroid patients were compared.

The germline V gene encodes CDR1 SNHLY and CDR2 FYNNEI. Taken from cysteine to phenylalanine, the CDR3 has 11 residues. Only the CDR3 part of the read is kept: 33 bases, read in frame from the first base. V is shortened by 5 bases, J by 8 bases, and the region joining them spans 7 bases. No treatment had been received by any patient before thyroid surgery. Patient clinical samples collected from the early 2010s to the late 2010s were retrospectively analysed using T-cell receptor beta sequencing. The library was made by PCR. TCRdb records Illumina HiSeq 4000 as the sequencer. The TCR beta-chain CDR3 region of each patient was profiled by high-throughput sequencing. Processing in the source paper ran as follows. CDR3 differences across clinicopathological groups were used to build a classifier for discriminating distant-metastatic papillary thyroid cancer patients. The Shannon index was used to assess repertoire diversity, and the Morisita-Horn index was used to assess tumor-blood repertoire similarity. The public reads were quality trimmed at Q25 with fastp and then assembled into clones with MiXCR by TCRdb, keeping productive beta chains. It is TCRdb's table, rather than the study itself, that gives the V and J calls and clone size. This sample is represented by thousands of clones; about a quarter of them were singletons. The top ten clones comprise about 12% of the sample.

Study-level results and caveats: TCR beta diversity was reported as significantly higher in malignant tumors than in benign nodules, in both blood and tumor samples.

Points on this clone: No cognate antigen has been identified for it. No base quality information exists; no much larger clone differs at one position.

This sequence was found in a female donor with papillary thyroid cancer or a benign thyroid nodule (not recorded which). Some clones in this sample may be carry-over from other donors' samples. The sequence is built from TRBV2 and TRBJ2-1; the D gene cannot be named for sure. Sequencing was carried out using adjacent normal tissue. The sequenced DNA is TGTGCCAGCAGTCAGGTCGATGAGCAGTTCTTC. Translated, it reads CASSQVDEQFF.